This entry describes one TCR beta chain. The sample comes from a study of technical replicates of blood from several donors. Sequencing used immunoSEQ multiplex PCR; TCRdb keeps in-frame clones, though not all of them. This table has under 70,000 clones, roughly 92% appearing once. V dropped 1 base and J dropped 2 bases, with 9 bases sitting between them. The length of the CDR3 is 14 residues. Germline V CDR1 and CDR2: MNHNS, SASEGT. This rearrangement joins TRBV6-1 to TRBJ2-7; perhaps TRBD2 as D (5 bases). Sequenced: PBMCs. The clonotype comes from a human donor in good health. Some clones in this sample may be carry-over from other donors' samples. CDR3 region: CASSEGPGAYEQYF. The CDR3 coding sequence is TGTGCCAGCAGTGAAGGCCCCGGGGCCTACGAGCAGTACTTC.